One sample yielded the 26 T cell receptor beta chains listed below, sequenced in a study of siplizumab effects on memory and regulatory T cells. Using immunoSEQ multiplex PCR, the repertoire was profiled, and TCRdb retains in-frame clones only, with some absent. The sample lists about 50,000 clones; about 97% were seen once. Sequencing was carried out using naive CD4+ T cells sorted from blood. The origin of the receptors is a human donor in good health.

The V and J genes are TRBV7-2 and TRBJ2-1; D is undetermined. Trimming left V 4 bases short and J 4 bases short, with 5 bases between. Germline V lookup: CDR1 SGHTA, CDR2 FQGNSA. CDR3 length equals 12 residues. The CDR3 sequence: CASSYRYNEQFF. In DNA form, the CDR3 reads TGTGCCAGCAGCTACCGTTACAATGAGCAGTTCTTC.

The CDR3: CASSYSRGNQPQHF. The CDR3 DNA sequence: TGTGCCAGCAGTTACTCGAGGGGGAATCAGCCCCAGCATTTT. The J gene is TRBJ1-5, the V gene TRBV6-5; D is possibly TRBD1 (6 bases). There are 14 residues in the CDR3. V lost 0 bases to trimming and J lost 4 bases, with 7 bases between them. The germline CDR1 and CDR2 sequences are MNHEY and SVGAGI.

This clone has a single count. The rearrangement links TRBV6-1 to TRBJ2-7; D is possibly TRBD2 (6 bases). There are 15 residues in the CDR3. Germline values: CDR1 MNHNS, CDR2 SASEGT. The V end was cut by 4 bases, the J end by 5 bases, with 18 bases between. CDR3 loop: CASSGSSAQHHEQYF. The CDR3, as DNA: TGTGCCAGCAGTGGCTCTAGCGCTCAACATCACGAGCAGTACTTC.

V usage is TRBV5-1 and J usage is TRBJ2-3; 9 nucleotides agree with TRBD2. Germline V gives CDR1 SGHRS, CDR2 YFSETQ. There are 16 residues in the CDR3. The V segment lost 0 bases and the J segment 4 bases; nucleotides outside the gene matches: 6. For the CDR3, the DNA is TGCGCCAGCAGCTTGGCATTTAGCGGGAGATCAGATACGCAGTATTTT. The encoded protein is CASSLAFSGRSDTQYF.

The chain combines TRBV19 with TRBJ1-5; D is uncertain. Germline lookup yields CDR1 LNHDA and CDR2 SQIVND (reference sequence). The CDR3 is made up of 13 amino acids. V dropped 3 bases and J dropped 9 bases, with 12 bases sitting between them. CDR3 coding DNA: TGTGCCAGTAGTATTAGCCCGTTTTGGCCCCAGCATTTT. This encodes CASSISPFWPQHF.

The J gene is TRBJ2-3, the V gene TRBV5-4; 8 bases are a match to TRBD2. V dropped 4 bases and J dropped 0; count of bases not matched to a gene: 4. Germline lookup yields CDR1 SGHNT and CDR2 YYREEE (reference sequence). This CDR3 spans 15 amino acids. CDR3 bases: TGTGCCAGCAGCCGTAGCGGGGCTAGCACAGATACGCAGTATTTT. This sequence encodes CASSRSGASTDTQYF.

The rearrangement uses TRBV5-4 and TRBJ2-1; D uncertain. V dropped 4 bases and J dropped 6 bases, with 11 bases sitting between them. This CDR3 has 13 amino acids. Germline-derived CDR1 and CDR2 are SGHNT and YYREEE (reference sequence). The chain's CDR3 is CASSIPLGNEQFF. The CDR3 region has the DNA TGTGCCAGCAGCATCCCTCTCGGCAATGAGCAGTTCTTC.

The CDR3 here is CAAGGLYEQYF. The CDR3 coding sequence is TGTGCCGCCGGAGGGTTGTACGAGCAGTACTTC. The rearrangement uses TRBV19 and TRBJ2-7; tentatively, D is TRBD2 (6 bases). With 11 bases removed from V and 4 bases from J, the gap between germline ends came to 12 bases. This CDR3 region has 11 residues. Looked up from germline, CDR1 is LNHDA and CDR2 is SQIVND (reference sequence).

The V and J genes are TRBV30 and TRBJ1-6; the D gene is possibly TRBD1 (5 bases). Deletions cut 1 base from V and 8 bases from J, with 6 bases between. CDR1 is GTSNPN and CDR2 is SVGIG in the germline V gene (reference sequence). The CDR3 extends over 12 amino acids. CDR3 protein: CAWSAGYSPLHF. The CDR3 DNA is TGTGCCTGGAGTGCAGGGTATTCACCCCTCCACTTT.

V is TRBV9 and J is TRBJ2-6; D call uncertain. The CDR3 consists of 16 residues. Trimming took 0 bases from V and 0 from J, leaving 7 bases between them. In germline, CDR1 is SGDLS, CDR2 YYNGEE. CDR3: CASSVAGDSGANVLTF. Here the CDR3 DNA reads TGTGCCAGCAGCGTAGCTGGCGACTCTGGGGCCAACGTCCTGACTTTC.

This clone was recorded only once. CDR3 loop: CASSQVDRGIWQPQHF. CDR3 sequence (DNA): TGCGCCAGCAGCCAGGTCGACAGGGGGATTTGGCAGCCCCAGCATTTT. The chain is built from TRBV4-1 and TRBJ1-5; 9 bases match TRBD1. V was clipped by 3 bases and J by 7 bases; unmatched bases: 10. Germline CDR1 MGHRA, CDR2 YSYEKL. This CDR3 is built from 16 residues.

This chain connects TRBV5-4 to TRBJ2-5, with 8 bases that match TRBD2. V was clipped by 4 bases and J by 4 bases; unmatched bases: 12. This CDR3 is 16 amino acids long. Looked up from germline, CDR1 is SGHNT and CDR2 is YYREEE (reference sequence). CDR3 sequence (DNA): TGTGCCAGCAGCCCCGGGGGGGGCGTATCTTTAGAGACCCAGTACTTC. It encodes CASSPGGGVSLETQYF. Looking up the rest from reference TRBV5-4 and TRBJ2-5 gives the full variable domain: ETGVTQSPTHLIKTRGQQVTLRCSSQSGHNTVSWYQQALGQGPQFIFQYYREEENGRGNFPPRFSGLQFPNYSSELNVNALELDDSALYLCASSPGGGVSLETQYFGPGTRLLVL.

As to this clone: A read error may produce the germline difference seen at one junction end. Here the CDR3 reads CASSLVLVANSGELFF. The CDR3 DNA reads as TGTGCCAGCAGCTTAGTCTTAGTTGCGAACTCCGGGGAGCTGTTTTTT. The gene calls are TRBV7-2 and TRBJ2-2; D not resolved. This CDR3 has 16 amino acids. Germline CDR1 reads SGHTA; CDR2 reads FQGNSA.

In DNA form, the CDR3 reads TGTGCCAGTAGTATGCTTCCCCTAGCGGGAGTCCTAGATGAGCAGTTCTTC. Translation gives CASSMLPLAGVLDEQFF. The chain employs TRBV19 and TRBJ2-1, with 10 nucleotides matching TRBD2. The V and J ends lost 3 bases and 8 bases, in that order; junction bases with no gene match: 13. Germline CDR1 LNHDA, CDR2 SQIVND (reference sequence). The CDR3 runs to 17 residues.

The chain employs TRBV6-5 and TRBJ1-1, with 8 positions matching TRBD1. V was pared by 8 bases and J by 2 bases, with 4 bases of the junction left unmatched. Germline V CDR1 and CDR2: MNHEY, SVGAGI. This CDR3 contains 13 residues. DNA of the CDR3: TGTGCCAGCTTAGGACAGGGCAACACTGAAGCTTTCTTT. It yields the protein CASLGQGNTEAFF.

The V and J genes are TRBV5-1 and TRBJ2-3; D remains ambiguous. The CDR3 spans 15 residues. Germline V gives CDR1 SGHRS, CDR2 YFSETQ. V lost 4 bases, J lost 2 bases, and 14 bases lay in between. CDR3 DNA sequence: TGCGCCAGCAGCCTGGCGAGCTGGGACACAGATACGCAGTATTTT. Its protein product is CASSLASWDTDTQYF.

The chain links TRBV7-8 to TRBJ2-5, with TRBD1 matching 10 bases. This CDR3 contains 14 residues. The germline V gene encodes CDR1 SGHVS and CDR2 FQNEAQ. Germline trimming cut 2 bases from V and 5 bases from J; bases unmatched to any gene: 2. CDR3 in DNA: TGTGCCAGCAGCTTAAGGGACAGGGGTGAGACCCAGTACTTC. This codes for CASSLRDRGETQYF.

CDR3 bases: TGTGCCAGCAGCCTCGGACTTCCGGGACAGGGGACGGGTGAGCAGTACTTC. Translating gives CASSLGLPGQGTGEQYF. The V gene is TRBV11-3, the J gene TRBJ2-7, with 10 bases that match TRBD1. Germline CDR1 reads SGHNT; CDR2 reads YENEEA. The V segment lost 5 bases and the J segment 7 bases; nucleotides outside the gene matches: 17. The CDR3 length is 17 residues.

The chain has TRBV29-1 and TRBJ2-1; 8 bases are shared with TRBD2. The CDR3 length is 12 residues. The junction had 9 bases not matched to a gene; V was cut back by 7 bases and J by 10 bases. Per germline, CDR1 SQVTM and CDR2 ANQGSEA. Written as DNA, the CDR3 is TGCAGCGCCAGGACTAGCCGGGGGGAGCAGTTCTTC. Translated: CSARTSRGEQFF.

The chain uses TRBV25-1 and TRBJ2-1, with D perhaps matching TRBD1 (6 bases). The CDR3 contains 13 residues. Looked up from germline, CDR1 is MGHDK and CDR2 is SYGVNS. The V end was cut by 9 bases, the J end by 0 bases, with 9 bases between. CDR3 bases: TGTGCCAGTCGGGACAACTCCTACAATGAGCAGTTCTTC. It yields the protein CASRDNSYNEQFF. Full variable domain (remainder filled in from reference TRBV25-1 and TRBJ2-1): EADIYQTPRYLVIGTGKKITLECSQTMGHDKMYWYQQDPGMELHLIHYSYGVNSTEKGDLSSESTVSRIRTEHFPLTLESARPSHTSQYLCASRDNSYNEQFFGPGTRLTVL.

This chain uses TRBV28 with TRBJ2-7; D not certain. Per germline, CDR1 MDHEN and CDR2 SYDVKM. CDR3 length: 11 residues. V was pared by 4 bases and J by 7 bases, with 8 bases between. The CDR3 sequence is CASSSVREQYF. Here the CDR3 DNA reads TGTGCCAGCAGTTCCGTGCGTGAGCAGTACTTC.

The chain is built from TRBV5-1 and TRBJ2-3, with D tentatively TRBD2 (6 bases). V dropped 4 bases and J dropped 7 bases, with 16 bases sitting between them. Looked up from germline, CDR1 is SGHRS and CDR2 is YFSETQ. CDR3 length equals 14 residues. CDR3 sequence reads: CASSLTPGVYTQYF. CDR3 nucleotides: TGCGCCAGCAGCCTGACCCCGGGGGTGTATACGCAGTATTTT.

CDR3 nucleotides: TGTGCCAGCAGTTTAGGAGGGAGTCTAAGCAATGAGCAGTTCTTC. This encodes CASSLGGSLSNEQFF. The chain combines TRBV28 with TRBJ2-1; a weak D match, TRBD2 (6 bases). The length of the CDR3 is 15 residues. CDR1 and CDR2 from the germline V gene are MDHEN and SYDVKM. V lost 2 bases and J 6 bases, leaving 14 bases between the germline ends.

A single count supports this clone. This chain uses TRBV7-2 with TRBJ2-4; tentative D call: TRBD2 (5 bases). The CDR3 sequence is 15 residues long. CDR1 and CDR2 from the germline V gene are SGHTA and FQGNSA. The ends were cut back, 5 bases at V and 3 bases at J, with 14 bases in the middle. The CDR3 region has the DNA TGTGCCAGCAGCCCCCCCCAGCGGTACAAAAACATTCAGTACTTC. Translated, it gives CASSPPQRYKNIQYF. The complete variable domain, with remaining parts taken from reference TRBV7-2 and TRBJ2-4, reads GAGVSQSPSNKVTEKGKDVELRCDPISGHTALYWYRQSLGQGLEFLIYFQGNSAPDKSGLPSDRFSAERTGGSVSTLTIQRTQQEDSAVYLCASSPPQRYKNIQYFGAGTRLSVL.

The chain recombines TRBV11-2 with TRBJ1-2; no definite D call. V lost 0 bases and J 6 bases, leaving 17 bases between the germline ends. Germline V CDR1 and CDR2: SGHAT, FQNNGV. The CDR3 has 16 amino acids. The CDR3 DNA reads as TGTGCCAGCAGCTTAGATTGGGGTCCTACGCCCGATGGCTACACCTTC. Encoded protein: CASSLDWGPTPDGYTF.

The chain recombines TRBV5-4 with TRBJ1-2, with TRBD1 matching over 12 bases. This CDR3 contains 16 residues. Losses at the gene ends were 1 base for V and 4 bases for J; bases not matched to a gene: 5. Germline V gives CDR1 SGHNT, CDR2 YYREEE (reference sequence). The CDR3 protein is CASSLQGTGGGYGYTF. CDR3 bases: TGTGCCAGCAGCTTGCAAGGGACAGGGGGCGGCTATGGCTACACCTTC.